This TCR beta chain derives from a study of blood T cell repertoires in COVID-19. Study summary: Samples of COVID-19 (acute and convalescent) were obtained from the United States, Italy and Spain.

Germline loops: CDR1 LNHDA, CDR2 SQIVND (reference sequence). With 3 bases clipped from V and 8 bases from J, the junction kept 11 bases outside the gene matches. The CDR3 consists of 15 residues. The data were produced by immunoSEQ multiplex PCR, yet TCRdb's version contains in-frame clones alone and is incomplete. The sample lists 65,000 to 95,000 clones, around four fifths occurring once. The TCR comes from a man aged 55 to 69 with COVID-19, enrolled during active disease. The rearrangement links TRBV19 to TRBJ1-2; 8 bases line up with TRBD1. The sample comprised peripheral blood. The CDR3 DNA is TGTGCCAGTAGTATCTTCTCTCAGGGGGCTGCGGGCTACACCTTC. Encoded protein: CASSIFSQGAAGYTF.